The 8 T cell receptor beta chains presented below share a single source sample, sequenced in a study of cytomegalovirus exposure and HLA in healthy donors. This PCR relied on a set of 60 Vbeta primers and 13 Jbeta primers. Clones were sequenced by immunoSEQ multiplex PCR, and TCRdb holds only the in-frame ones, with some missing. The top ten hold 10% to 11% of the sample, which has some 92,000 clones, around 75% seen once. Sequenced material: PBMCs. The receptors come from a young man in good health and CMV-seropositive.

V is TRBV5-1 and J is TRBJ1-5; 11 nucleotides align to TRBD1. The junction had 7 bases not matched to a gene; V was cut back by 6 bases and J by 5 bases. The CDR3 has 15 amino acids. CDR1 SGHRS and CDR2 YFSETQ come from the germline V gene. CDR3 sequence (DNA): TGCGCCAGCAAGTACGGACAGGGGGCTGATCAGCCCCAGCATTTT. Translated, it gives CASKYGQGADQPQHF.

V is TRBV7-9 and J is TRBJ1-4, with 8 bases aligning to TRBD1. This CDR3 comprises 17 residues. The germline V gene has CDR1 SEHNR and CDR2 FQNEAQ (reference sequence). V lost 1 base, J lost 3 bases, and 7 bases stayed unmatched. Here the CDR3 DNA reads TGTGCCAGCAGCTTAGGAGACAGGGGTCCGCCTAATGAAAAACTGTTTTTT. Its protein is CASSLGDRGPPNEKLFF.

V gene TRBV9 combines with J gene TRBJ2-6, with D possibly TRBD2 on 6 matching bases. Germline V CDR1 and CDR2: SGDLS, YYNGEE. CDR3 length: 17 amino acids. Deletions cut 3 bases from V and 0 bases from J, with 13 bases between. The CDR3 DNA sequence: TGTGCCAGCAGCGGGCGGGACGGGCACTCTGGGGCCAACGTCCTGACTTTC. It translates to CASSGRDGHSGANVLTF.

The V call is TRBV7-6, the J call TRBJ2-1; 10 bases map to TRBD2. The length of the CDR3 is 17 residues. Germline V CDR1 and CDR2: SGHVS, FNYEAQ. V shed 5 bases, J shed 2 bases, and the junction held 9 bases outside the gene matches. CDR3: CASSPQRGGQTYNEQFF. CDR3 DNA sequence: TGTGCCAGCAGCCCGCAGCGGGGGGGCCAGACCTACAATGAGCAGTTCTTC.

The chain uses TRBV14 and TRBJ2-3, with D possibly TRBD2 on 6 matching bases. Germline V lookup: CDR1 SGHDN, CDR2 FVKESK. The CDR3 is 11 amino acids. V was shortened by 8 bases and J by 3 bases, with 6 bases between the two germline ends. In DNA form, the CDR3 reads TGTGCCAGCCGGGGGACAGATACGCAGTATTTT. Protein product: CASRGTDTQYF.

J is TRBJ2-7 and V is TRBV5-4, with TRBD2 identical over 12 bases. The J segment lost 6 bases and the V segment lost 4 bases, leaving 5 bases of the junction unmatched. Per germline, CDR1 SGHNT and CDR2 YYREEE (reference sequence). The CDR3 runs 14 residues. The CDR3 DNA sequence: TGTGCCAGCAGCGCTAGCGGGGGGGCTGGCGAGCAGTACTTC. It encodes CASSASGGAGEQYF.

V and J are TRBV19 and TRBJ2-3, with a tentative D call TRBD2 (6 bases). Germline V gene data show CDR1 as LNHDA and CDR2 as SQIVND (reference sequence). There are 14 residues in the CDR3. Trimming removed 9 bases at V and 3 bases at J, with 16 bases between. As DNA, the CDR3 is TGTGCCAGCCACCACACCGGGACTACAGATACGCAGTATTTT. Amino acid sequence: CASHHTGTTDTQYF. Based on the CDR3 plus reference TRBV19 and TRBJ2-3, the full variable domain is DGGITQSPKYLFRKEGQNVTLSCEQNLNHDAMYWYRQDPGQGLRLIYYSQIVNDFQKGDIAEGYSVSREKKESFPLTVTSAQKNPTAFYLCASHHTGTTDTQYFGPGTRLTVL.

This clone has only one observation. This sequence joins TRBV11-2 and TRBJ2-7; weak D call: TRBD1 (6 bases). The germline V and J ends were trimmed by 1 base and 0 bases, with 10 bases remaining between them. The CDR3 loop spans 15 amino acids. The germline V gene has CDR1 SGHAT and CDR2 FQNNGV. In DNA, the CDR3 is TGTGCCAGCAGCTTAGCACAGGGAGCCTCCTACGAGCAGTACTTC. Its translation: CASSLAQGASYEQYF. Drawing the rest from reference TRBV11-2 and TRBJ2-7, the complete variable domain is EAGVAQSPRYKIIEKRQSVAFWCNPISGHATLYWYQQILGQGPKLLIQFQNNGVVDDSQLPKDRFSAERLKGVDSTLKIQPAKLEDSAVYLCASSLAQGASYEQYFGPGTRLTVT.